Listed below are T cell receptor beta chains from one sample, sequenced in a study of a mutant IDH1 vaccine in newly diagnosed glioma. TCRdb's table, derived via immunoSEQ multiplex PCR, lists solely in-frame clones and lacks some. The sample holds tens of thousands of clones; around 80% are singletons and the top ten take about 2%. The source material was PBMCs, sampled from a glioma patient treated with radiotherapy, temozolomide or both. These receptors originate from a woman in her forties with glioma. The CDR3 runs from the conserved cysteine through the conserved F or W. The order of the fields is D gene, J gene, V gene, clone size, CDR3 protein, CDR3 DNA. The D gene is left open where the match is weak. Clone size is shown for a subset of rows, as once, few, many or a class of expanded clone.

>TRBD2|TRBJ2-3|TRBV9|-
CASSPRPGASGSTDTQYF
TGTGCCAGCAGCCCTCGTCCCGGCGCTAGCGGGAGCACAGATACGCAGTATTTT
>TRBD1|TRBJ1-3|TRBV9|-
CASSPQGKGNTIYF
TGTGCCAGCAGCCCACAGGGGAAAGGAAACACCATATATTTT
>-|TRBJ2-7|TRBV29-1|-
CSVVQGYEQYF
TGCAGCGTTGTACAGGGCTACGAGCAGTACTTC
>TRBD2|TRBJ2-7|TRBV29-1|once
CSVMGLAGNYEQYF
TGCAGCGTTATGGGACTAGCGGGGAACTACGAGCAGTACTTC
>TRBD1|TRBJ1-3|TRBV2|-
CASSSGGGPRNTIYF
TGTGCCAGCAGCTCAGGGGGGGGGCCTAGAAACACCATATATTTT
>TRBD1|TRBJ1-3|TRBV5-4|-
CASSSNRGRNTIYF
TGTGCCAGCAGCTCTAACAGGGGGAGGAACACCATATATTTT
>-|TRBJ2-1|TRBV6-5|-
CASRSTVHNEQFF
TGTGCCAGCAGGTCGACAGTCCACAATGAGCAGTTCTTC
>TRBD2|TRBJ2-7|TRBV25-1|-
CASGTYSGGGEQYF
TGTGCCAGCGGCACTTATAGCGGGGGAGGCGAGCAGTACTTC
>-|TRBJ2-4|TRBV30|-
CAWSVWSAKNIQYF
TGTGCCTGGAGTGTATGGTCGGCCAAAAACATTCAGTACTTC
>-|TRBJ1-6|TRBV5-1|-
CASSNAGFDSPLHF
TGCGCCAGCAGTAATGCAGGGTTTGATTCACCCCTCCACTTT
>-|TRBJ1-3|TRBV25-1|once
CASSEEGYSGNTIYF
TGTGCCAGCAGTGAGGAAGGCTACTCTGGAAACACCATATATTTT